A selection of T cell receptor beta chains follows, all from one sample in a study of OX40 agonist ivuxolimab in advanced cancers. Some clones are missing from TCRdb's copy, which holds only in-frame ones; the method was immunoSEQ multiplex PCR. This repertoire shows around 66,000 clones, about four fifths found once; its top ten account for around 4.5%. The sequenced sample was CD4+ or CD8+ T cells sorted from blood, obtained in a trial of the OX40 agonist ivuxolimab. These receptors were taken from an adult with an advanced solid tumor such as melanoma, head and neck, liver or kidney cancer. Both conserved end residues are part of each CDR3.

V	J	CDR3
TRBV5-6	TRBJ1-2	CASSQGQHYGYTF
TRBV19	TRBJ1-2	CASSKPLDGNYGYTF
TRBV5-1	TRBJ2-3	CASSSTTWVGTDTQYF
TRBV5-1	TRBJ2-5	CASSNLRGTRETQYF
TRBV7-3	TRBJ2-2	CASSLLSGGDTGELFF
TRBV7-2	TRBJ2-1	CASSPTTSGGPVGQFF
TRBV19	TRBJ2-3	CASHTTSGAPTDTQYF
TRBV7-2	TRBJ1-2	CASSPDRGYGYTF
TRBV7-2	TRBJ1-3	CASSLAGTRNTIYF
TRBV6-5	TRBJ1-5	CASSYARGRNQPQHF
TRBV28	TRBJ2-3	CARLLGTSGGPSTDTQYF
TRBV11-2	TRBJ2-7	CASSLDWPPREQYF
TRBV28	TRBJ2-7	CATQNTLLTYEQYF
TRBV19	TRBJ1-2	CATKPGQVYGYTF
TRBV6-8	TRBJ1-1	CASPRCEAFF
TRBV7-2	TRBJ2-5	CASSRDSLGLWETQYF
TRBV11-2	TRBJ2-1	CASRTIAGGPGSYNEQFF
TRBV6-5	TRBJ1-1	CASNTYTEAFF
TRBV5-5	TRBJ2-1	CASSLMVQTNEQFF
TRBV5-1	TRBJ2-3	CASSLAHEFTDTQYF
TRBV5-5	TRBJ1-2	CASSASGTGTNYGYTF
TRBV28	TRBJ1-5	CASSLGHTNSNQPQHF
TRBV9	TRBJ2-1	CASSVGEGQGAAYNEQFF
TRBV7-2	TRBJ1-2	CASSSREIRGYTF
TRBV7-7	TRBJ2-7	CASSLASRGITYEQYF
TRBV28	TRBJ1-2	CASSPRIVLGYTF
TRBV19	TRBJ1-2	CASSIDTGQGVLDGYTF
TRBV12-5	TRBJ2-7	CASGLERGWTGAYYEQYF
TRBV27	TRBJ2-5	CASSLRAGIGETQYF
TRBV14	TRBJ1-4	CASSLTGGFTEKLFF
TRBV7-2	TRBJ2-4	CASSLARAKNIQYF
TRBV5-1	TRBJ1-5	CASSLTPGTEQPQHF
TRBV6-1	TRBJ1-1	CASIIRAANTEAFF
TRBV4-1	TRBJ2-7	CASSQDPGGVYEQYF
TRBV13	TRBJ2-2	CASSAVAGGTGELFF
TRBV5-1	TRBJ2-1	CASSLASGGAYNEQFF
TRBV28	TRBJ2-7	CATSGGPREQYF
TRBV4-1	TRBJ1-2	CASSQVGRANYGYTF
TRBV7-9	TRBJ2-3	CASSLVRTSGNTDTQYF
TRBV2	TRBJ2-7	CASSVEAGSYEQYF
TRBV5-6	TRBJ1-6	CASSYVGQAGSPLHF
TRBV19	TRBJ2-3	CASSRNRGLKDPDTQYF
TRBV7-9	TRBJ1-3	CASSPVSRSGNTIYF
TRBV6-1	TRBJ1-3	CASRGRSPANTIYF
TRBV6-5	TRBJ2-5	CASSSSLKETQYF
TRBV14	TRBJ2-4	CASSQDPPNIQYF
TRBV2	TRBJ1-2	CATRYTWVYTF
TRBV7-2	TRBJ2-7	CASSLMSPYEQYF
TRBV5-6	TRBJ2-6	CASSLPGEPGANVLTF
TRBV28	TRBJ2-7	CASRPGGGREQYF